These 30 T cell receptor beta chains share one sample of origin, sequenced in a study of Graves' ophthalmopathy and Graves' hyperthyroidism. Beta-chain TCR CDR3 regions were amplified from RNA transcripts. Investigators did first-round RT-PCR with HTBI primers, then second-round multiplex PCR. TCRdb reanalysed the multiplex PCR reads using MiXCR and keeps one entry per CDR3 protein. The sample lists about 620,000 distinct CDR3 sequences; approximately 22% were seen once. Source material: peripheral blood. These receptors originate from a woman between 18 and 29 years old with stable Graves' hyperthyroidism. Some clones in this sample may be carry-over from other donors' samples.

This clonotype was counted many times. This chain connects TRBV6-5 to TRBJ1-6, with 8 positions matching TRBD1. J lost 12 bases, V lost 4 bases, and 11 bases had no gene match. The V gene's germline CDR1 is MNHEY and CDR2 SVGAGI. The CDR3 extends over 15 amino acids. The CDR3 sequence is CASSFPPDRAQPLHF. The CDR3 region has the DNA TGTGCCAGCAGTTTCCCTCCGGACAGGGCCCAACCCCTCCACTTT.

In its sample, this clonotype was seen many times. This chain joins TRBV11-2 and TRBJ1-1; D gene uncertain. V gave up 3 bases and J gave up 6 bases, with 8 bases separating them. Germline loops: CDR1 SGHAT, CDR2 FQNNGV. The CDR3 is made up of 12 amino acids. This chain's CDR3 is CASSFIGSEAFF. The CDR3 DNA reads TGTGCCAGCAGCTTTATAGGGTCTGAAGCTTTCTTT.

The sample holds many counts of this clonotype. The chain has TRBV27 and TRBJ1-5; D is unclear. The germline gives CDR1 MNHEY, CDR2 SMNVEV (reference sequence). The CDR3 covers 17 residues. V dropped 5 bases and J dropped 2 bases, with 19 bases sitting between them. The CDR3 protein is CASSPLTGAGGNQPQHF. CDR3 bases: TGTGCCAGCAGTCCCCTGACCGGCGCAGGTGGCAATCAGCCCCAGCATTTT.

This clonotype has only a few counts. The chain combines TRBV9 with TRBJ2-2; no reliable D call. This CDR3 contains 15 residues. Germline-derived CDR1 and CDR2 are SGDLS and YYNGEE. V was pared by 0 bases and J by 5 bases, with 11 bases between. The CDR3 protein is CASSVAGFGTGELFF. The CDR3 DNA follows: TGTGCCAGCAGCGTAGCAGGATTTGGGACCGGGGAGCTGTTTTTT.

V is TRBV2 and J is TRBJ2-5; D remains ambiguous. Germline V gene lookup returns CDR1 SNHLY and CDR2 FYNNEI. This CDR3 contains 13 residues. The ends were cut back, 4 bases at V and 5 bases at J, with 11 bases in the middle. The CDR3 loop reads CASSVHPMETQYF. In DNA form, the CDR3 reads TGTGCCAGCAGTGTCCACCCCATGGAGACCCAGTACTTC.

This clonotype appeared a single time. The gene calls are TRBV27 and TRBJ1-6; tentatively, D is TRBD1 (5 bases). Germline V lookup: CDR1 MNHEY, CDR2 SMNVEV (reference sequence). The CDR3 loop spans 17 amino acids. V dropped 0 bases and J dropped 3 bases, with 12 bases sitting between them. The CDR3 sequence: CASSLSSAGRYNSPLHF. The CDR3 region has the DNA TGTGCCAGCAGTTTATCGAGCGCAGGGCGCTATAATTCACCCCTCCACTTT.

The table lists this clonotype with many counts. V is TRBV11-1 and J is TRBJ1-2, with D unclear. The germline CDR1 and CDR2 sequences are SGHAT and FQDESV (reference sequence). The ends were cut back, 5 bases at V and 5 bases at J, with 12 bases in the middle. The CDR3 sequence is 13 residues long. The CDR3 here is CASSPGSTYGYTF. CDR3 coding DNA: TGTGCCAGCAGCCCCGGGTCTACTTATGGCTACACCTTC.

The chain recombines TRBV4-1 with TRBJ2-7; unclear D gene. Germline V gene sequence: CDR1 MGHRA, CDR2 YSYEKL. V was trimmed by 2 bases and J by 6 bases, leaving 14 bases between them. The CDR3 contains 14 residues. CDR3 sequence: CASSQPLKGPEQYF. As DNA, the CDR3 is TGCGCCAGCAGCCAACCGCTTAAAGGGCCCGAGCAGTACTTC.

This clonotype has just a few counts. The rearrangement links TRBV24-1 to TRBJ2-2; D possibly corresponds to TRBD2 (6 bases). The length of the CDR3 is 16 residues. Trimming left V 5 bases short and J 5 bases short, with 17 bases between. Per germline, CDR1 KGHDR and CDR2 SFDVKD. In nucleotides, the CDR3 is TGTGCCACCAGTGCCTCGCCGGGGGTCGAGACCGGGGAGCTGTTTTTT. This gives the protein CATSASPGVETGELFF.

This clonotype was seen only once. This sequence joins TRBV24-1 and TRBJ1-2, with no clear D. V was pared by 4 bases and J by 6 bases, with 8 bases between. CDR3 length: 12 amino acids. Germline V lookup: CDR1 KGHDR, CDR2 SFDVKD. The CDR3 nucleotides are TGTGCCACCAGTGACCTAAGACATGGCTACACCTTC. Translation gives CATSDLRHGYTF.

This clonotype occurred many times. In this CDR3 the conserved last residue, phenylalanine or tryptophan, is missing, so a read error is likely. The chain links TRBV6-1 to TRBJ1-5; TRBD1 is a possible D gene (5 bases). V lost 6 bases and J lost 0, with 18 bases in between. There are 17 residues in the CDR3. CDR1 and CDR2 from the germline V gene are MNHNS and SASEGT. CDR3 sequence reads: CASRPDRNPYSNQPQHL. CDR3 bases: TGTGCCAGCAGACCTGACAGAAACCCCTATAGCAATCAGCCCCAGCATCTT.

This clonotype was counted many times. The chain is built from TRBV2 and TRBJ1-5, with 11 positions matching TRBD1. The CDR3 runs 14 residues. V lost 9 bases and J lost 1; bases outside the gene matches: 2. CDR1 is SNHLY, CDR2 FYNNEI, per germline. CDR3 sequence: CASRDRGSNQPQHF. The CDR3, as DNA: TGTGCCAGTAGGGACAGGGGGAGCAATCAGCCCCAGCATTTT.

The sample holds many counts of this clonotype. V usage is TRBV27 and J usage is TRBJ2-7; TRBD2 might be the D (5 bases). CDR3 length equals 14 residues. CDR1 MNHEY and CDR2 SMNVEV come from the germline V gene (reference sequence). Trimming removed 5 bases at V and 4 bases at J, with 15 bases between. CDR3 loop: CASSPFPPGYEQYF. The CDR3 DNA reads as TGTGCCAGCAGTCCCTTTCCCCCGGGGTACGAGCAGTACTTC.

The V and J genes are TRBV7-9 and TRBJ2-7, with D maybe TRBD1 (6 bases). The CDR3 extends over 15 amino acids. Germline CDR1 SEHNR, CDR2 FQNEAQ (reference sequence). Deletions cut 5 bases from V and 2 bases from J, with 16 bases between. CDR3 sequence reads: CASSATGVPPYEQYF. CDR3 nucleotides: TGTGCCAGCAGCGCGACAGGAGTCCCCCCCTACGAGCAGTACTTC.

This clonotype was recorded many times. The DNA for the CDR3 is TGTGCCAGCAGTGATCCGGGATGGGGTACCCGATTCCCTTACGAGCAGTACTTC. It translates to CASSDPGWGTRFPYEQYF. This rearrangement joins TRBV2 to TRBJ2-7, with a possible D match to TRBD2 (5 bases). Trimming removed 3 bases from V and 4 bases from J, with 25 bases in between. The germline V gene has CDR1 SNHLY and CDR2 FYNNEI. This CDR3 is built from 18 residues.

This sequence joins TRBV6-1 and TRBJ2-7; 10 nucleotides agree with TRBD1. The V gene end was trimmed by 5 bases and the J gene end by 3 bases; junction bases not matched to a gene: 7. In germline, CDR1 is MNHNS, CDR2 SASEGT. CDR3 length equals 15 residues. CDR3 amino acids: CASSPATGGYYEQYF. CDR3 nucleotides: TGTGCCAGCAGTCCTGCGACAGGGGGCTACTACGAGCAGTACTTC.

The chain uses TRBV29-1 and TRBJ2-2; 7 bases match TRBD1. This CDR3 is built from 12 residues. Germline V gene sequence: CDR1 SQVTM, CDR2 ANQGSEA. V trimming: 6 bases; J trimming: 6 bases; junction bases outside the gene matches: 4. The CDR3, as DNA: TGCAGCGTAGCCACAGGGGCCGGGGAGCTGTTTTTT. It codes for CSVATGAGELFF.

This clonotype was seen at least ten times. The rearrangement links TRBV6-1 to TRBJ2-2; 7 bases agree with TRBD1. This CDR3 has 16 residues. From germline, CDR1 is MNHNS and CDR2 SASEGT. With V trimmed by 6 bases and J by 4 bases, 11 bases remained unmatched. CDR3 DNA sequence: TGTGCCAGCAGAGCGAGGACAGGCACGAGCACCGGGGAGCTGTTTTTT. As protein: CASRARTGTSTGELFF.

This clonotype appeared many times. The chain recombines TRBV7-2 with TRBJ2-7, with D uncertain. Germline CDR1 is SGHTA and CDR2 is FQGNSA. The CDR3 is made up of 13 amino acids. The V gene lost 1 base and the J gene lost 4 bases, with 8 bases spanning the gap. The CDR3 nucleotides are TGTGCCAGCAGCTTAGGTGAGGAATACGAGCAGTACTTC. Amino acids: CASSLGEEYEQYF.

At least ten counts were recorded for this clonotype. The junction and the germline gene differ at one end; a read error may be behind it. The gene calls are TRBV7-7 and TRBJ2-5; D is unresolved. This CDR3 has 16 amino acids. Germline values: CDR1 SSHAT, CDR2 FNYEAQ (reference sequence). CDR3 protein: CASSLIGSGAYETQYF. As DNA, the CDR3 is TGTGCTAGCAGCTTAATAGGGTCGGGCGCGTATGAGACCCAGTACTTC.

Of note for this clonotype: Sequence at one end of the junction differs from germline and may be a read error. This rearrangement joins TRBV5-1 to TRBJ2-4; 7 bases align to TRBD1. CDR3 length: 17 residues. CDR1 is SGHRS and CDR2 is YFSETQ in the germline V gene. Here the CDR3 DNA reads TGCGCCAGCAGCCCGGAAGGGGACAGTCCGACCAAAAACATTAAGTACTTC. Residues: CASSPEGDSPTKNIKYF.

V is TRBV3-1 and J is TRBJ2-5; D possibly corresponds to TRBD1 (6 bases). CDR3 length: 15 residues. The germline V and J ends were trimmed by 4 bases and 2 bases, with 14 bases remaining between them. CDR1 and CDR2 from the germline V gene are LGHDT and YNNKEL (reference sequence). The CDR3 reads CASSPSGTSQETQYF. The CDR3 region has the DNA TGTGCCAGCAGCCCATCCGGGACATCACAAGAGACCCAGTACTTC.

This clonotype was seen ten or more times. The chain joins TRBV15 to TRBJ1-2, with D uncertain. The CDR3 loop spans 16 amino acids. The germline V and J ends were trimmed by 0 bases and 4 bases, with 15 bases remaining between them. Germline CDR1 reads LNHNV; CDR2 reads YYDKDF (reference sequence). CDR3: CATSREGSSRSYGYTF. The CDR3 coding sequence is TGTGCCACCAGCAGAGAAGGAAGTTCCCGGTCCTATGGCTACACCTTC. Full variable domain (outside the CDR3, taken from reference TRBV15 and TRBJ1-2): DAMVIQNPRYQVTQFGKPVTLSCSQTLNHNVMYWYQQKSSQAPKLLFHYYDKDFNNEADTPDNFQSRRPNTSFCFLDIRSPGLGDTAMYLCATSREGSSRSYGYTFGSGTRLTVV.

This clonotype was recorded at least ten times. J is TRBJ1-6 and V is TRBV7-9; TRBD1 aligns across 9 bases. Trimming at V came to 5 bases and at J to 9 bases, leaving 2 bases not matched to a gene. Germline CDR1 reads SEHNR; CDR2 reads FQNEAQ (reference sequence). CDR3 length: 13 residues. CDR3 DNA sequence: TGTGCCAGCAGCGGGACAGGGATTTCACCCCTCCACTTT. The encoded protein is CASSGTGISPLHF.

This clonotype showed up just a few times. J is TRBJ2-7 and V is TRBV20-1, with 12 bases lining up with TRBD2. The V gene end was trimmed by 1 base and the J gene end by 6 bases; junction bases not matched to a gene: 4. Germline loops: CDR1 DFQATT, CDR2 SNEGSKA (reference sequence). CDR3 length: 14 residues. For the CDR3, the DNA is TGCAGTGCTAGAGCTAGCGGGGGGGCGGGCGAGCAGTACTTC. It encodes CSARASGGAGEQYF.

This clonotype was recorded a few times. The V call is TRBV6-1, the J call TRBJ2-3; TRBD2 agrees at 9 bases. This CDR3 is 15 amino acids long. CDR1 is MNHNS, CDR2 SASEGT, per germline. V lost 2 bases, J lost 1 base, and 1 base stayed unmatched. CDR3 amino acids: CASSELAGRTDTQYF. For the CDR3, the DNA is TGTGCCAGCAGTGAACTAGCGGGGCGCACAGATACGCAGTATTTT.

This clonotype was seen many times. One end of the junction varies from germline; a read error may be responsible. The rearrangement links TRBV15 to TRBJ2-5; D is unresolved. CDR1 is LNHNV, CDR2 YYDKDF, per germline (reference sequence). The CDR3 sequence is 14 residues long. The CDR3 here is CATSRTVGQETKYF. CDR3 DNA: TGTGCCACCAGCCGAACAGTAGGTCAAGAGACCAAGTACTTC. The full variable domain, in which reference TRBV15 and TRBJ2-5 provide the parts outside the CDR3, is DAMVIQNPRYQVTQFGKPVTLSCSQTLNHNVMYWYQQKSSQAPKLLFHYYDKDFNNEADTPDNFQSRRPNTSFCFLDIRSPGLGDTAMYLCATSRTVGQETKYFGPGTRLLVL.

The V call is TRBV7-2, the J call TRBJ2-7; 7 bases match TRBD2. V was clipped by 7 bases and J by 1 base; unmatched bases: 4. Germline assignment: CDR1 SGHTA and CDR2 FQGNSA. This CDR3 has 13 amino acids. CDR3 residues: CASNSGGSYEQYF. The DNA of the CDR3 is TGTGCCAGCAACTCGGGGGGTTCCTACGAGCAGTACTTC.

This clonotype was seen at least ten times. The chain links TRBV13 to TRBJ1-1; 7 positions agree with TRBD1. The J segment lost 5 bases and the V segment lost 4 bases, leaving 13 bases of the junction unmatched. CDR1 is PRHDT and CDR2 is FYEKMQ in the germline V gene (reference sequence). This CDR3 is built from 16 residues. This CDR3 is CASSSPSTGWATEAFF. CDR3 in DNA: TGTGCCAGCAGCTCCCCATCGACAGGGTGGGCAACTGAAGCTTTCTTT. Complete variable domain (other parts from reference TRBV13 and TRBJ1-1): AAGVIQSPRHLIKEKRETATLKCYPIPRHDTVYWYQQGPGQDPQFLISFYEKMQSDKGSIPDRFSAQQFSDYHSELNMSSLELGDSALYFCASSSPSTGWATEAFFGQGTRLTVV.

This chain joins TRBV5-5 and TRBJ2-3; D tentatively reads TRBD1 or TRBD2 (5 bases each). Germline loops: CDR1 SGHKS, CDR2 YYEKEE (reference sequence). There are 14 residues in the CDR3. Trimming removed 5 bases at V and 0 bases at J, with 10 bases between. The CDR3, as DNA: TGTGCCAGCAGATCCCGGGACAGCACAGATACGCAGTATTTT. Encoded protein: CASRSRDSTDTQYF. The variable domain in full, with the rest retrieved from reference TRBV5-5 and TRBJ2-3, is DAGVTQSPTHLIKTRGQQVTLRCSPISGHKSVSWYQQVLGQGPQFIFQYYEKEERGRGNFPDRFSARQFPNYSSELNVNALLLGDSALYLCASRSRDSTDTQYFGPGTRLTVL.